Listed below are T cell receptor beta chains from one sample, sequenced in a study of CD8 T cells in Susac syndrome. MiXCR, applied by TCRdb to the immunoSEQ multiplex PCR reads, yields one record per CDR3 protein. The sample comprises 95,000 to 150,000 distinct CDR3 sequences, 94% of which are singletons, and about 0.098% rests with the top ten. Sequencing used CD4+ T cells from PBMCs. These receptors all stem from a human donor in good health. Each CDR3 is given with its conserved first and last residue. A D gene is named only where the DNA matches it firmly. The size field is filled for only some rows; it gives once, few, many or a size class.

v_gene	d_gene	abundance	len	j_gene	CDR3aa	CDR3nt
TRBV6-2/TRBV6-3	-	-	16	TRBJ2-4	CASSYERASDRNIQYF	TGTGCCAGCAGTTATGAGAGGGCTAGCGACCGGAACATTCAGTACTTC
TRBV19	TRBD1	-	14	TRBJ1-5	CASRGQGAGQPQHF	TGTGCCAGTAGGGGACAGGGGGCAGGGCAGCCCCAGCATTTT
TRBV11-2	TRBD1	-	15	TRBJ1-2	CASSLGSGGRYGYTF	TGTGCCAGCAGCTTAGGTTCAGGGGGGAGGTATGGCTACACCTTC
TRBV3-1	-	-	16	TRBJ2-2	CASSQNFDSSTGELFF	TGTGCCAGCAGCCAAAATTTTGACAGCTCCACCGGGGAGCTGTTTTTT
TRBV18	-	-	13	TRBJ2-5	CASSLTIQETQYF	TGTGCCAGCTCACTGACGATCCAAGAGACCCAGTACTTC
TRBV6-5	TRBD1	-	16	TRBJ2-7	CASSYGDRDSSYEQYF	TGTGCCAGCAGTTACGGGGACAGGGACAGCTCCTACGAGCAGTACTTC
TRBV2	-	-	14	TRBJ2-3	CASSRALSTDTQYF	TGTGCCAGCAGCAGGGCCCTCAGCACAGATACGCAGTATTTT
TRBV3-1	TRBD2	-	16	TRBJ2-1	CASSQASGSPHNEQFF	TGTGCCAGCAGCCAAGCCAGCGGGAGCCCTCACAATGAGCAGTTCTTC
TRBV18	-	-	16	TRBJ2-5	CASSPRAGGDQETQYF	TGTGCCAGCTCACCACGGGCAGGAGGGGATCAAGAGACCCAGTACTTC
TRBV28	TRBD1	-	13	TRBJ2-7	CASSRGQSYEQYF	TGTGCCAGCAGCCGGGGACAGTCCTACGAGCAGTACTTC
TRBV27	-	once	15	TRBJ2-1	CASGRDSEFYNEQFF	TGTGCCAGCGGGCGGGACTCAGAGTTTTACAATGAGCAGTTCTTC
TRBV29-1	TRBD1	-	14	TRBJ2-3	CSVGTGEHTDTQYF	TGCAGCGTTGGGACAGGGGAACACACAGATACGCAGTATTTT
TRBV5-8	-	once	14	TRBJ1-2	CASSRLLHNYGYTF	TGTGCCAGCAGCCGCCTGCTCCATAACTATGGCTACACCTTC
TRBV5-4	-	-	14	TRBJ2-7	CASSLGGVAGEQYF	TGTGCCAGCAGCTTGGGGGGAGTGGCCGGCGAGCAGTACTTC
TRBV4-1	TRBD2	-	14	TRBJ2-7	CASSRGGLGYEQYF	TGCGCCAGCAGCCGCGGGGGGCTTGGGTACGAGCAGTACTTC
TRBV28	-	-	13	TRBJ1-1	CASSFGENTEAFF	TGTGCCAGCAGTTTCGGGGAGAACACTGAAGCTTTCTTT
TRBV7-8	TRBD2	-	14	TRBJ2-1	CASSADGRGNEQFF	TGTGCCAGCAGCGCCGACGGGAGGGGCAATGAGCAGTTCTTC
TRBV5-1	TRBD2	-	15	TRBJ2-7	CASSLALAEGREQYF	TGCGCCAGCAGCTTGGCTCTAGCGGAGGGGCGGGAGCAGTACTTC
TRBV28	-	-	15	TRBJ1-5	CASRPTANFNQPQHF	TGTGCCAGCAGACCAACGGCAAATTTCAATCAGCCCCAGCATTTT
TRBV6-5	-	-	14	TRBJ1-4	CASTDHTTNEKLFF	TGTGCCAGCACCGACCATACAACTAATGAAAAACTGTTTTTT
TRBV20-1	TRBD2	-	14	TRBJ2-5	CSARWGSGMETQYF	TGCAGTGCTAGGTGGGGTAGCGGGATGGAGACCCAGTACTTC
TRBV6-1	-	-	16	TRBJ2-3	CASSLALGLGTDTQYF	TGTGCCAGCAGCCTCGCCCTGGGGCTAGGCACAGATACGCAGTATTTT
TRBV2	-	-	13	TRBJ2-1	CASSLRRNNEQFF	TGTGCCAGCAGTCTCCGGAGAAACAATGAGCAGTTCTTC
TRBV5-1	TRBD1	few	15	TRBJ2-1	CASSLGDRESNEQFF	TGCGCCAGCAGCTTGGGGGACAGGGAATCAAATGAGCAGTTCTTC
TRBV27	-	-	15	TRBJ2-7	CASSSVSGIVYEQYF	TGTGCCAGCAGTTCAGTCTCAGGGATTGTGTACGAGCAGTACTTC
TRBV12-3/TRBV12-4	-	-	13	TRBJ2-2	CASRGLPTGELFF	TGTGCCAGCCGGGGGCTCCCCACCGGGGAGCTGTTTTTT
TRBV6-5	-	-	14	TRBJ1-1	CASSPRGQDAEAFF	TGTGCCAGCAGTCCCCGGGGGCAAGACGCTGAAGCTTTCTTT
TRBV12-3/TRBV12-4	-	-	15	TRBJ1-5	CASTRRDFSNQPQHF	TGTGCCAGCACTCGACGGGATTTTAGCAATCAGCCCCAGCATTTT
TRBV30	-	-	13	TRBJ1-5	CAWSVDGNQPQHF	TGTGCCTGGAGTGTCGACGGGAATCAGCCCCAGCATTTT
TRBV3-1	-	-	16	TRBJ2-7	CASSEGWGTYSYEQYF	TGTGCCAGCAGCGAAGGGTGGGGGACTTACTCCTACGAGCAGTACTTC
TRBV7-9	-	-	14	TRBJ2-2	CASSLNVTTGELFF	TGTGCCAGCAGCTTAAATGTTACCACCGGGGAGCTGTTTTTT
TRBV5-4	TRBD1	-	15	TRBJ1-2	CASSPGGTGRYGYTF	TGTGCCAGCAGCCCTGGAGGGACAGGGAGGTATGGCTACACCTTC
TRBV20-1	TRBD2	few	12	TRBJ2-5	CSARGGGETQYF	TGCAGTGCTAGGGGCGGGGGGGAGACCCAGTACTTC